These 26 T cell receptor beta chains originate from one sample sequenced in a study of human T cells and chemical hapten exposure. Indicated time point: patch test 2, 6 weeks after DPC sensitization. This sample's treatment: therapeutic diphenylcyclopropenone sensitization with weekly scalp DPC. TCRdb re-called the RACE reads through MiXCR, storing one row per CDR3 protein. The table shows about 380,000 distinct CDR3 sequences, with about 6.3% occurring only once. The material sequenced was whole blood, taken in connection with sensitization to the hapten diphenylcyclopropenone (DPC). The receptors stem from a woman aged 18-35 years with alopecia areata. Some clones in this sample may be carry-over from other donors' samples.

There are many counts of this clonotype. The CDR3 region is CASSLAGAGKTQYF. In DNA form, the CDR3 reads TGCGCCAGCAGCTTGGCCGGGGCCGGTAAGACCCAGTACTTC. The genes are TRBV5-1 and TRBJ2-5; D tentatively fits TRBD1 or TRBD2 (5 bases each). V was trimmed by 0 bases and J by 6 bases, leaving 12 bases between them. Germline CDR1 reads SGHRS; CDR2 reads YFSETQ. The CDR3 runs to 14 residues.

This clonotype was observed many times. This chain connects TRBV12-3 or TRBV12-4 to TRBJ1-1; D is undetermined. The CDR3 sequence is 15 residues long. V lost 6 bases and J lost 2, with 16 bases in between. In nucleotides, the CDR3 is TGTGCCAGCAGCCCATTTTCGGTTACAAACACTGAAGCTTTCTTT. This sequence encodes CASSPFSVTNTEAFF.

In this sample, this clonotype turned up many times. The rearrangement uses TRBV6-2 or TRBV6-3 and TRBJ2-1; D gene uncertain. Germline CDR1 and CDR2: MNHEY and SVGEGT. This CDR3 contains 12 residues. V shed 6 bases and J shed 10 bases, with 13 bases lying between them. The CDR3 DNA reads TGTGCCAGCAGGCGAACAGCCGCCGAGCAGTTCTTC. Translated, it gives CASRRTAAEQFF.

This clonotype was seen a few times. The CDR3 spells CASSQDMPDTEAFF. The CDR3 DNA follows: TGTGCCAGCAGCCAAGATATGCCAGACACTGAAGCTTTCTTT. The V and J genes are TRBV4-2 and TRBJ1-1; D unresolved. Trimming removed 0 bases from V and 3 bases from J, with 8 bases in between. The germline V gene encodes CDR1 LGHNA and CDR2 YNFKEQ. The CDR3 has 14 amino acids.

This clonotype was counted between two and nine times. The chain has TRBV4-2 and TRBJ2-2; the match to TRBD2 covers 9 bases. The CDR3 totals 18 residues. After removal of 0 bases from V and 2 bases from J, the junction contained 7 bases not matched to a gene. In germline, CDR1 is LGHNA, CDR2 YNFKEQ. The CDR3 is CASSQDASGAFNTGELFF. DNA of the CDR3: TGTGCCAGCAGCCAAGATGCTAGCGGGGCTTTTAACACCGGGGAGCTGTTTTTT.

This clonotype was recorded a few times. In nucleotides, the CDR3 is TGTGCCAGCAGTTCCTTGATTAGACGGCAGACAGGGGGCACCGTGACAGATACGCAGTATTTT. Translating gives CASSSLIRRQTGGTVTDTQYF. The rearrangement joins TRBV12-3 or TRBV12-4 to TRBJ2-3, with 10 positions matching TRBD1. This CDR3 is 21 amino acids long. Losses at the gene ends were 4 bases for V and 3 bases for J; bases not matched to a gene: 22.

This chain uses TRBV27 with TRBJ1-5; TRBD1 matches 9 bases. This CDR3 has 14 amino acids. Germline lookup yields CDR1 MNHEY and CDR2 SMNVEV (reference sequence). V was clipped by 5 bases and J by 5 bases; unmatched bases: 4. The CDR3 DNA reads TGTGCCAGCAGTGTTCGACAGGGGGATCAGCCCCAGCATTTT. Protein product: CASSVRQGDQPQHF.

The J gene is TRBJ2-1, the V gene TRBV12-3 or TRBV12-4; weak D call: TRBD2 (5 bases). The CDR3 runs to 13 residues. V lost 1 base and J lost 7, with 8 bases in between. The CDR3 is CASSLGRGNEQFF. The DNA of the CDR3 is TGTGCCAGCAGTTTAGGCAGAGGGAATGAGCAGTTCTTC.

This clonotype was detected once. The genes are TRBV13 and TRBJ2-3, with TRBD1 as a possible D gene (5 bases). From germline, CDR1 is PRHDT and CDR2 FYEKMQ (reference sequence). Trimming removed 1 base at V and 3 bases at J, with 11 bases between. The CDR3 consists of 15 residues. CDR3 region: CASSLDWGQTDTQYF. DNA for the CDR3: TGTGCCAGCAGCTTAGATTGGGGCCAGACAGATACGCAGTATTTT. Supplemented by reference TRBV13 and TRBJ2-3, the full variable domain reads AAGVIQSPRHLIKEKRETATLKCYPIPRHDTVYWYQQGPGQDPQFLISFYEKMQSDKGSIPDRFSAQQFSDYHSELNMSSLELGDSALYFCASSLDWGQTDTQYFGPGTRLTVL.

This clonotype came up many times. CDR3 region: CASSDGGAVDTQYF. The CDR3 nucleotides are TGTGCCAGCAGCGACGGGGGGGCTGTAGATACGCAGTATTTT. The chain employs TRBV7-2 and TRBJ2-3; 8 positions agree with TRBD2. Germline CDR1 SGHTA, CDR2 FQGNSA. V was pared by 5 bases and J by 5 bases, with 6 bases of the junction left unmatched. This CDR3 contains 14 residues.

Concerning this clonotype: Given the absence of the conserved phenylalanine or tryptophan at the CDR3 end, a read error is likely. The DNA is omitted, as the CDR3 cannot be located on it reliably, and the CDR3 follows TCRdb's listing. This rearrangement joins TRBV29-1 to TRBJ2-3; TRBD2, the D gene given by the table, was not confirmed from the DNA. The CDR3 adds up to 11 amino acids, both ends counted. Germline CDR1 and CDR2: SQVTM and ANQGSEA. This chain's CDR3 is CSVEDRVRPLY.

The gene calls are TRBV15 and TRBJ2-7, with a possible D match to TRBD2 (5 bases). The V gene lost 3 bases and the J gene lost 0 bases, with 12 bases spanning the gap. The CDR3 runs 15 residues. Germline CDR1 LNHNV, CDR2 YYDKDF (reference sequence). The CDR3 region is CATSREVGRSYEQYF. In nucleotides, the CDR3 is TGTGCCACCAGCAGGGAGGTCGGACGCTCCTACGAGCAGTACTTC.

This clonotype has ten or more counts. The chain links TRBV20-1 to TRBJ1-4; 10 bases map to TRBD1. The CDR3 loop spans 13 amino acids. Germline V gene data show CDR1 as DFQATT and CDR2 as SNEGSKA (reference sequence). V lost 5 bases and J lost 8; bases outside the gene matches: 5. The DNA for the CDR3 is TGCAGTGCTGGGGACAGGGGAGGAGAAAAACTGTTTTTT. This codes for CSAGDRGGEKLFF.

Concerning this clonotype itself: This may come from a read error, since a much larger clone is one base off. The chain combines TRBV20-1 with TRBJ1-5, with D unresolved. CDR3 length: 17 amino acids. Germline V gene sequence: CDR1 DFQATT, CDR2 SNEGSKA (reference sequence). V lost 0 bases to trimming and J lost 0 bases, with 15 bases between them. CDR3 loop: CSARDATASYSNQPQHF. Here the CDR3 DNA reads TGCAGTGCTAGAGACGCTACGGCTTCTTATAGCAATCAGCCCCAGCATTTT.

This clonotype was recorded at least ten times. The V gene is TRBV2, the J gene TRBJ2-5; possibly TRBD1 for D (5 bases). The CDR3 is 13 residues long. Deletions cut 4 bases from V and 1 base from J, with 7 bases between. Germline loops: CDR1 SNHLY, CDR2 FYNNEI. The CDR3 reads CASSGQIQETQYF. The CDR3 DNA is TGTGCCAGCAGTGGACAGATCCAAGAGACCCAGTACTTC.

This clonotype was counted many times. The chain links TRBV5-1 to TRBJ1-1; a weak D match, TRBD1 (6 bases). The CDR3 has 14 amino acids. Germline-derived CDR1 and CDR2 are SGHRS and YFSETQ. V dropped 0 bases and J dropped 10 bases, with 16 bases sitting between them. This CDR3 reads CASSLETGGWRAFF. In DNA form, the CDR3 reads TGCGCCAGCAGCTTGGAGACGGGGGGCTGGAGAGCTTTCTTT.

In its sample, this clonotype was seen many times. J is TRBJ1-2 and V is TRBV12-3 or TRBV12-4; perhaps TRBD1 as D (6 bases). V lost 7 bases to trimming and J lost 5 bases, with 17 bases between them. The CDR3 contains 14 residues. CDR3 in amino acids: CASTGTGTSYGYTF. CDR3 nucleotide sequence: TGTGCCAGCACCGGCACAGGGACTTCATATGGCTACACCTTC.

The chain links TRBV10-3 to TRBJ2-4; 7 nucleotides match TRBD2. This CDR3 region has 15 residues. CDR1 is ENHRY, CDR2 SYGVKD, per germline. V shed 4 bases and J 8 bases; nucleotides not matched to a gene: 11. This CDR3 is CAISGNPWGGDIQYF. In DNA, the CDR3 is TGTGCCATCAGTGGCAATCCTTGGGGGGGTGACATTCAGTACTTC.

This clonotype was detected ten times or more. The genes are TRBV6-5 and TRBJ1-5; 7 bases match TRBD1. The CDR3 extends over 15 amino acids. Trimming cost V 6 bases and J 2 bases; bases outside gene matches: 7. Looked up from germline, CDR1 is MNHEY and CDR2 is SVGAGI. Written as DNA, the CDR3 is TGTGCCAGCAGAACGACAGGGAATGGCAATCAGCCCCAGCATTTT. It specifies CASRTTGNGNQPQHF.

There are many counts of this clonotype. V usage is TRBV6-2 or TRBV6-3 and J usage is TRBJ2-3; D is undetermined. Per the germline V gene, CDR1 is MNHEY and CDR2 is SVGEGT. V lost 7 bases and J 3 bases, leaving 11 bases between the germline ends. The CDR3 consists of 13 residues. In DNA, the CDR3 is TGTGCCAGCAAATCGGACGGGACAGATACGCAGTATTTT. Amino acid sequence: CASKSDGTDTQYF.

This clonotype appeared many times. In nucleotides, the CDR3 is TGTGCCAGCAGTGCCCTAAACTCGAGGAGCTCCTATAATTCACCCCTCCACTTT. This encodes CASSALNSRSSYNSPLHF. This sequence joins TRBV25-1 and TRBJ1-6; D remains ambiguous. The CDR3 loop spans 18 amino acids. V was shortened by 4 bases and J by 0 bases, with 16 bases between the two germline ends. Germline V gene sequence: CDR1 MGHDK, CDR2 SYGVNS.

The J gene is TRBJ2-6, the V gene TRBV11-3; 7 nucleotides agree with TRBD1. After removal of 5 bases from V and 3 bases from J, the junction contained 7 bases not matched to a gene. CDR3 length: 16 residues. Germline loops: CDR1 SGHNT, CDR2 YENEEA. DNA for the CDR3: TGTGCCAGCAGCCCGGGACAGTCGAGTGGGGCCAACGTCCTGACTTTC. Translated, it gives CASSPGQSSGANVLTF.

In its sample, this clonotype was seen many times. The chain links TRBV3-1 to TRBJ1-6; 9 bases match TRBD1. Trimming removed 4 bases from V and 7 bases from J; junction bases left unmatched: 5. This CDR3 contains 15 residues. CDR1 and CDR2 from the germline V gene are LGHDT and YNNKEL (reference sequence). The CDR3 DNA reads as TGTGCCAGCAGCCTGACAGGGGGACGGAATTCACCCCTCCACTTT. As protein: CASSLTGGRNSPLHF.

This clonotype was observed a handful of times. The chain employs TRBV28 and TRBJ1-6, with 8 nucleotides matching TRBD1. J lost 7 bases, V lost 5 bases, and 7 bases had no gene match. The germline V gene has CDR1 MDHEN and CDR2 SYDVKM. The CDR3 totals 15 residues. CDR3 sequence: CASSLPRTGNSPLHF. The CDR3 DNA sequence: TGTGCCAGCAGTCTTCCTCGGACAGGGAATTCACCCCTCCACTTT. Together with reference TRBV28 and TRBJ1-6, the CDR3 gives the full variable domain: DVKVTQSSRYLVKRTGEKVFLECVQDMDHENMFWYRQDPGLGLRLIYFSYDVKMKEKGDIPEGYSVSREKKERFSLILESASTNQTSMYLCASSLPRTGNSPLHFGNGTRLTVT.

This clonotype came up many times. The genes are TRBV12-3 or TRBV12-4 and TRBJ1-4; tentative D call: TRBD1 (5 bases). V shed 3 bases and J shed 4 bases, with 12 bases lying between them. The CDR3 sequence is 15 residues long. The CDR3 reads CASSFEGTSNEKLFF. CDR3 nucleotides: TGTGCCAGCAGTTTTGAAGGGACTAGTAATGAAAAACTGTTTTTT.

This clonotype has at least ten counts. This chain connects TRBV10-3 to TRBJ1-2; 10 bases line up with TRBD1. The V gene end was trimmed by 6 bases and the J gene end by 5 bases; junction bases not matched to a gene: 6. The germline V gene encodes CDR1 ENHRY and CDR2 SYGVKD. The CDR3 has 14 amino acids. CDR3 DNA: TGTGCCATCAGGGGGACAGGGGCGGATTATGGCTACACCTTC. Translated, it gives CAIRGTGADYGYTF.